The 15 T cell receptor beta chains presented below share a single source sample, sequenced in a study of blood T cell repertoires in COVID-19. TCRdb keeps only in-frame clones here, not all; method: immunoSEQ multiplex PCR. The table includes 100,000 or so clones, roughly 92% detected once. The sample comprised peripheral blood. The receptors shown here come from a man between 65 and 85 years old with acute or convalescent COVID-19.

The chain uses TRBV29-1 and TRBJ2-7; a weak D match, TRBD1 (6 bases). This CDR3 region has 13 residues. The V end lost 7 bases, the J end lost 3 bases, and 16 bases lay between the germline ends. From germline, CDR1 is SQVTM and CDR2 ANQGSEA. CDR3 DNA sequence: TGCAGCGCCATGGGGGCGGAATTCTACGAGCAGTACTTC. Protein: CSAMGAEFYEQYF.

The chain carries TRBV7-9 and TRBJ1-1; D remains ambiguous. Deletions cut 4 bases from V and 5 bases from J, with 17 bases between. The CDR3 contains 15 residues. The germline V gene has CDR1 SEHNR and CDR2 FQNEAQ (reference sequence). The CDR3 DNA follows: TGTGCCAGCAGCTCAGCTGGACTCCCGGGAACTGAAGCTTTCTTT. Translated, it gives CASSSAGLPGTEAFF.

This clone appeared once. This chain connects TRBV5-1 to TRBJ2-3; 9 positions agree with TRBD1. The CDR3 is 14 amino acids. CDR1 is SGHRS and CDR2 is YFSETQ in the germline V gene. V gave up 4 bases and J gave up 5 bases; unmatched junction bases: 5. The CDR3 bases are TGCGCCAGCAGCACGGGACAGGGAGAAGATACGCAGTATTTT. This codes for CASSTGQGEDTQYF.

For the CDR3, the DNA is TGTGCCTGGAGGCAGGGGGCAGAAGGCTACACCTTC. It is translated as CAWRQGAEGYTF. V gene TRBV30 combines with J gene TRBJ1-2, with TRBD1 matching over 8 bases. V dropped 3 bases and J dropped 8; count of bases not matched to a gene: 5. In germline, CDR1 is GTSNPN, CDR2 SVGIG (reference sequence). CDR3 length: 12 residues. Variable domain in full (rest from reference TRBV30 and TRBJ1-2): SQTIHQWPATLVQPVGSPLSLECTVEGTSNPNLYWYRQAAGRGLQLLFYSVGIGQISSEVPQNLSASRPQDRQFILSSKKLLLSDSGFYLCAWRQGAEGYTFGSGTRLTVV.

The V and J genes are TRBV5-4 and TRBJ1-1; D gene ambiguous. V shed 4 bases and J shed 7 bases, with 8 bases lying between them. The CDR3 extends over 11 amino acids. Germline V gene data show CDR1 as SGHNT and CDR2 as YYREEE (reference sequence). CDR3 sequence: CASSNPIEAFF. The CDR3 DNA follows: TGTGCCAGCAGCAACCCTATTGAAGCTTTCTTT. Full variable domain (rest looked up from reference TRBV5-4 and TRBJ1-1): ETGVTQSPTHLIKTRGQQVTLRCSSQSGHNTVSWYQQALGQGPQFIFQYYREEENGRGNFPPRFSGLQFPNYSSELNVNALELDDSALYLCASSNPIEAFFGQGTRLTVV.

The chain links TRBV3-1 (or the pseudogene TRBV3-2) to TRBJ1-2; TRBD1 matches at 8 bases. V shed 4 bases and J 3 bases; nucleotides not matched to a gene: 4. CDR1 and CDR2 (germline): LGHDT, YNNKEL (reference sequence). This CDR3 is 14 amino acids long. The CDR3 is CASSPDRAHYGYTF. The CDR3 DNA reads TGTGCCAGCAGCCCGGACAGGGCGCACTATGGCTACACCTTC.

This chain connects TRBV7-9 to TRBJ2-7, with D possibly being TRBD1 (5 bases). Trimming shortened V by 5 bases and J by 3 bases, and 14 bases separated the two germline ends. Germline V gene lookup returns CDR1 SEHNR and CDR2 FQNEAQ (reference sequence). CDR3 size: 14 residues. CDR3 nucleotides: TGTGCCAGCAGCGCCACAGGATCCTACTACGAGCAGTACTTC. Residues: CASSATGSYYEQYF. Using reference TRBV7-9 and TRBJ2-7 for the parts outside the CDR3, the full variable domain is DTGVSQNPRHKITKRGQNVTFRCDPISEHNRLYWYRQTLGQGPEFLTYFQNEAQLEKSRLLSDRFSAERPKGSFSTLEIQRTEQGDSAMYLCASSATGSYYEQYFGPGTRLTVT.

J is TRBJ2-2 and V is TRBV4-2; 9 bases are shared with TRBD1. The CDR3 runs 16 residues. V lost 3 bases, J lost 4 bases, and 6 bases stayed unmatched. Germline values: CDR1 LGHNA, CDR2 YNFKEQ. DNA for the CDR3: TGTGCCAGCAGCCACTCCCGGGACAGGGTCACCGGGGAGCTGTTTTTT. Protein product: CASSHSRDRVTGELFF.

This clone appeared once. V is TRBV7-9 and J is TRBJ2-1; D perhaps matches TRBD1 (5 bases). Trimming pared 6 bases from V and 4 bases from J, leaving 13 bases between. CDR1 and CDR2 from the germline V gene are SEHNR and FQNEAQ (reference sequence). There are 14 residues in the CDR3. The CDR3 region is CASRRRQPYNEQFF. CDR3 in DNA: TGTGCCAGCAGGAGGAGACAGCCTTACAATGAGCAGTTCTTC.

This clone appeared once. The V call is TRBV27, the J call TRBJ1-1, with D possibly matching TRBD1 (5 bases). Per the germline V gene, CDR1 is MNHEY and CDR2 is SMNVEV (reference sequence). This CDR3 has 15 amino acids. V lost 4 bases, J lost 1 base, and 13 bases lay in between. The DNA of the CDR3 is TGTGCCAGCAGTTCTATCGGGGGAGGGAACACTGAAGCTTTCTTT. It translates to CASSSIGGGNTEAFF.

The chain carries TRBV4-2 and TRBJ1-1; D might be TRBD1 (6 bases). The CDR3 consists of 13 residues. CDR1 and CDR2 from the germline V gene are LGHNA and YNFKEQ. V was clipped by 4 bases and J by 1 base, with 7 bases between them. The CDR3 is CASSRQENTEAFF. CDR3 bases: TGTGCCAGCAGCCGACAGGAGAACACTGAAGCTTTCTTT.

This rearrangement joins TRBV10-2 to TRBJ1-6; 7 bases match TRBD1. Germline loops: CDR1 WSHSY, CDR2 SAAADI. The J segment lost 7 bases and the V segment lost 5 bases, leaving 8 bases of the junction unmatched. The CDR3 totals 15 residues. The chain's CDR3 is CASSRSRDRNSPLHF. Here the CDR3 DNA reads TGCGCCAGCAGTCGATCCCGGGACAGAAATTCACCCCTCCACTTT.

The rearrangement links TRBV7-9 to TRBJ1-1, with D maybe TRBD1 (6 bases). The ends were cut back, 1 base at V and 6 bases at J, with 12 bases in the middle. CDR3 length equals 14 residues. Germline CDR1 reads SEHNR; CDR2 reads FQNEAQ (reference sequence). The CDR3 nucleotides are TGTGCCAGCAGCTTAGAACTACAGGGAGCTGAAGCTTTCTTT. It yields the protein CASSLELQGAEAFF.

The V call is TRBV27, the J call TRBJ1-1, with 8 bases lining up with TRBD1. In germline, CDR1 is MNHEY, CDR2 SMNVEV (reference sequence). V was pared by 10 bases and J by 4 bases, with 5 bases of the junction left unmatched. This CDR3 has 12 residues. CDR3 DNA sequence: TGTGCCACCCCCAGGGGGCTCACTGAAGCTTTCTTT. It is translated as CATPRGLTEAFF.

This chain uses TRBV3-1 (or the pseudogene TRBV3-2) with TRBJ1-2; the match to TRBD1 covers 7 bases. From germline, CDR1 is LGHDT and CDR2 YNNKEL (reference sequence). The ends lost 2 bases at V and 5 bases at J; junction bases unmatched: 5. The CDR3 is made up of 14 amino acids. The CDR3, as DNA: TGTGCCAGCAGCCAAACCGGGACAGCATATGGCTACACCTTC. Its translation is CASSQTGTAYGYTF.